The rows below give T cell receptor beta chains drawn from one sample of a study of response to subunit inactivated influenza vaccine. TCRdb analysed the RT-PCR reads with MiXCR anew, one entry per CDR3 protein. The data hold around 250,000 distinct CDR3 sequences, with about 12% observed a single time. The sample was non-naive T cells sorted from PBMCs, taken around two weeks before vaccination. Receptors were obtained from a man in his fifties or sixties who received an inactivated influenza vaccine. CDR3s include the opening cysteine and the closing phenylalanine or tryptophan. A D gene is named only where the DNA matches it firmly. Part of the rows lack a size; the others show once, few, many or a class for expanded clones.

>TRBJ1-1|TRBD1|TRBV4-2|few
CASSQGTGIRMNTEAFF
TGTGCCAGCAGCCAAGGGACAGGGATTAGGATGAACACTGAAGCTTTCTTT
>TRBJ2-6|-|TRBV3-1|once
CASSRGLSGANVLTF
TGTGCCAGCAGCCGGGGGCTCTCTGGGGCCAACGTCCTGACTTTC
>TRBJ2-1|TRBD1|TRBV5-1|few
CASSLGTGVSSYNEQFF
TGCGCCAGCAGCTTGGGGACAGGGGTAAGCTCCTACAATGAGCAGTTCTTC
>TRBJ2-1|TRBD1|TRBV12-3/TRBV12-4|-
CAIEGAGEQFF
TGTGCCATCGAGGGGGCTGGTGAGCAGTTCTTC
>TRBJ2-5|-|TRBV7-2|many
CASSRGAVGQTQYF
TGTGCCAGCAGCCGAGGCGCGGTCGGTCAGACCCAGTACTTC
>TRBJ2-1|-|TRBV10-3|many
CAISEFEVNSKQFF
TGTGCCATCAGTGAGTTTGAGGTCAACAGCAAGCAGTTCTTC
>TRBJ1-4|-|TRBV4-3|few
CASSQAHRVTNEKLFF
TGCGCCAGCAGCCAAGCTCACAGGGTAACTAATGAAAAACTGTTTTTT
>TRBJ1-2|-|TRBV7-2|-
CASTLGTEVIYTF
TGTGCCAGCACACTCGGGACTGAGGTCATCTACACCTTC
>TRBJ2-5|TRBD1|TRBV20-1|few
CSARSLVVRTGEETQYF
TGCAGTGCTAGATCCCTAGTTGTGAGGACAGGGGAAGAGACCCAGTACTTC
>TRBJ2-1|-|TRBV5-1|many
CASSSPSLRVPFF
TGCGCCAGCAGCTCCCCGAGCCTCCGGGTTCCGTTCTTC
>TRBJ1-1|-|TRBV20-1|few
CSTWGGGSTEAFF
TGCAGTACCTGGGGAGGGGGGTCCACTGAAGCTTTCTTT
>TRBJ2-5|-|TRBV7-9|many
CASSLQRLETQYF
TGTGCCAGCAGCTTACAGAGGCTAGAGACCCAGTACTTC
>TRBJ2-1|TRBD2|TRBV6-4|few
CASSDKTSGAVDEQFF
TGTGCCAGCAGTGACAAGACTAGCGGGGCGGTGGATGAGCAGTTCTTC
>TRBJ2-7|TRBD2|TRBV20-1|many
CSAHGGLAGVEYEQYF
TGCAGTGCCCACGGCGGACTAGCGGGAGTAGAATACGAGCAGTACTTC
>TRBJ1-5|-|TRBV12-3/TRBV12-4|many
CASSLAQGGNQPQHF
TGTGCCAGCAGTTTAGCGCAGGGCGGCAATCAGCCCCAGCATTTT
>TRBJ1-2|TRBD1|TRBV20-1|-
CSARGTVYGYTF
TGCAGTGCCAGAGGGACAGTTTATGGCTACACCTTC
>TRBJ1-2|TRBD1|TRBV28|few
CASKTGTGLFHGYTF
TGTGCCAGTAAAACCGGGACAGGGTTGTTCCATGGCTACACCTTC